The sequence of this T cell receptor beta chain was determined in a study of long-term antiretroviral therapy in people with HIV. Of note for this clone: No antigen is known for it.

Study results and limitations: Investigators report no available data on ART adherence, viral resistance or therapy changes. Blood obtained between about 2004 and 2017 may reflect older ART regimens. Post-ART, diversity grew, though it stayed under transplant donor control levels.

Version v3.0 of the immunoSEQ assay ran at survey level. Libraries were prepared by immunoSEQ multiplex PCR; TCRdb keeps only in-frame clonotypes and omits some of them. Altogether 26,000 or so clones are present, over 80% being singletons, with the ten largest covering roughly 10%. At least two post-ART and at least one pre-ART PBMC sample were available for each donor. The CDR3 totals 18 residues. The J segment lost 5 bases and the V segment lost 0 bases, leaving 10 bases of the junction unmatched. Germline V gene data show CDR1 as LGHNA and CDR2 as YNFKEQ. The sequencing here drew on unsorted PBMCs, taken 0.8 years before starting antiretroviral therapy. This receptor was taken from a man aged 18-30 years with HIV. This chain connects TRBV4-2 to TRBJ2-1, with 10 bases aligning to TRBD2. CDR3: CASSQEGEAGGPHNEQFF. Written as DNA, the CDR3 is TGTGCCAGCAGCCAAGAGGGAGAAGCGGGAGGGCCGCACAATGAGCAGTTCTTC.